The 31 T cell receptor beta chains in this list originate from one sample, sequenced in a study of CD8 T cells in Susac syndrome. It was with random hexamers that roughly 0.45 to 1 ug RNA was reverse transcribed. TCRdb analysed the immunoSEQ multiplex PCR reads with MiXCR anew, one entry per CDR3 protein. The table lists roughly 150,000 distinct CDR3 sequences, 95% of them singletons, with roughly 0.2% in the top ten. Sequenced input: CD8+ T cells from PBMCs. The receptors originated from a human donor with Susac syndrome.

V and J are TRBV27 and TRBJ2-7; no clear D. Per germline, CDR1 MNHEY and CDR2 SMNVEV (reference sequence). The CDR3 has 13 amino acids. V lost 3 bases to trimming and J lost 4 bases, with 10 bases between them. CDR3 amino acids: CASSLNHPYEQYF. In nucleotides, the CDR3 is TGTGCCAGCAGTTTGAACCACCCGTACGAGCAGTACTTC.

The CDR3, as DNA: TGTGCCAGCAGCGTAGCCCCCAGCTTGGACGAGCAGTACTTC. Protein sequence: CASSVAPSLDEQYF. This sequence joins TRBV9 and TRBJ2-7; D remains unclear. Germline loops: CDR1 SGDLS, CDR2 YYNGEE. The V and J ends lost 0 bases and 5 bases respectively, with 12 bases between them. This CDR3 has 14 residues.

This chain links TRBV29-1 with TRBJ2-7; TRBD2 aligns across 8 bases. CDR1 and CDR2 from the germline V gene are SQVTM and ANQGSEA. The CDR3 extends over 13 amino acids. The V gene end was trimmed by 7 bases and the J gene end by 0 bases; junction bases not matched to a gene: 5. The CDR3 protein is CSAYSGNSYEQYF. The CDR3 DNA reads as TGCAGCGCCTATAGCGGGAACTCCTACGAGCAGTACTTC.

Comments on this clonotype: The junction differs from germline at one of its ends, possibly a read error. This chain uses TRBV4-1 with TRBJ2-1; the match to TRBD1 covers 10 bases. The CDR3 sequence is 17 residues long. The germline gives CDR1 MGHRA, CDR2 YSYEKL. The CDR3 loop is CASSHAVEGQGINDQFF. The CDR3 coding sequence is TGCGCCAGCAGCCACGCAGTGGAGGGACAGGGGATCAATGACCAGTTCTTC.

This clonotype was found once. One end of the junction fails to match germline, which may point to a read error. The V call is TRBV9, the J call TRBJ2-1, with TRBD1 matching 8 bases. Germline V gives CDR1 SGDLS, CDR2 YYNGEE. CDR3 length: 16 residues. The DNA of the CDR3 is TGTGCCAGCAGCCTCGGACAGGGCGGTTCCTCCAATGAGCAGTTCTTC. Protein sequence: CASSLGQGGSSNEQFF.

This clonotype was observed a single time. The CDR3 DNA follows: TGTGCCAGCAGTTCATCCGGATACAGGGGCGCGGAGACCCAGTACTTC. It encodes CASSSSGYRGAETQYF. The V and J genes are TRBV28 and TRBJ2-5; 7 bases are shared with TRBD1. The CDR3 is 16 amino acids. After removal of 4 bases from V and 5 bases from J, the junction contained 13 bases not matched to a gene. Germline CDR1 is MDHEN and CDR2 is SYDVKM.

V is TRBV20-1 and J is TRBJ2-5; D call uncertain. V gave up 0 bases and J gave up 3 bases, with 11 bases separating them. The CDR3 loop spans 14 amino acids. Per germline, CDR1 DFQATT and CDR2 SNEGSKA (reference sequence). The CDR3 coding sequence is TGCAGTGCTAGAGAGTTATTTCAGGAAGAGACCCAGTACTTC. Protein sequence: CSARELFQEETQYF.

The V gene is TRBV29-1, the J gene TRBJ1-2; D may be TRBD1 (5 bases). V lost 6 bases, J lost 7 bases, and 18 bases lay in between. The germline V gene encodes CDR1 SQVTM and CDR2 ANQGSEA. This CDR3 has 13 residues. CDR3 loop: CSVHRILLPGYTF. CDR3 bases: TGCAGCGTCCACAGGATTCTCCTTCCTGGCTACACCTTC.

This clonotype was observed a handful of times. V and J are TRBV5-1 and TRBJ2-7; 7 bases align to TRBD1. V lost 2 bases to trimming and J lost 2 bases; unmatched junction nucleotides: 1. This CDR3 contains 13 residues. Looked up from germline, CDR1 is SGHRS and CDR2 is YFSETQ. CDR3 residues: CASSFGQAYEQYF. Here the CDR3 DNA reads TGCGCCAGCAGCTTTGGACAGGCCTACGAGCAGTACTTC.

The V gene is TRBV12-5, the J gene TRBJ1-1; D gene unclear. Germline lookup yields CDR1 LGHNT and CDR2 FRNRAP. V was trimmed by 2 bases and J by 7 bases, leaving 8 bases between them. This CDR3 has 12 residues. The CDR3 DNA is TGTGCTAGTGGTTTGCGGCAGAATGAAGCTTTCTTT. It specifies CASGLRQNEAFF.

The chain carries TRBV9 and TRBJ2-3, with TRBD2 identical over 10 bases. CDR3 length: 16 amino acids. CDR1 SGDLS and CDR2 YYNGEE come from the germline V gene. V lost 4 bases, J lost 4 bases, and 9 bases stayed unmatched. The CDR3 spells CASSRSGRAIADTQYF. DNA of the CDR3: TGTGCCAGCAGCCGGAGCGGGAGGGCCATCGCAGATACGCAGTATTTT.

DNA for the CDR3: TGTGCCTCCACTGGGACTAGCGGGAACTCTGAGCAGTTCTTC. This encodes CASTGTSGNSEQFF. The chain has TRBV9 and TRBJ2-1, with 13 nucleotides matching TRBD2. Trimming removed 10 bases from V and 9 bases from J; junction bases left unmatched: 10. The CDR3 has 14 amino acids. The V gene's germline CDR1 is SGDLS and CDR2 YYNGEE.

The rearrangement joins TRBV6-2 or TRBV6-3 to TRBJ2-5; TRBD1 or TRBD2 may be the D gene (5 bases each). With 4 bases removed from V and 2 bases from J, the gap between germline ends came to 8 bases. Germline V gene data show CDR1 as MNHEY and CDR2 as SVGEGT. CDR3 length: 13 amino acids. CDR3 protein: CASSSGPQETQYF. The CDR3 bases are TGTGCCAGCAGTTCGGGACCACAAGAGACCCAGTACTTC.

The chain is built from TRBV28 and TRBJ2-2; D uncertain. CDR1 is MDHEN, CDR2 SYDVKM, per germline. The CDR3 spans 12 residues. V gave up 7 bases and J gave up 1 base, with 4 bases separating them. The CDR3 bases are TGTGCCAGCAACGAGAACACCGGGGAGCTGTTTTTT. It specifies CASNENTGELFF.

The genes are TRBV7-9 and TRBJ2-1; D ambiguous. The CDR3 has 13 amino acids. Germline V lookup: CDR1 SEHNR, CDR2 FQNEAQ (reference sequence). Trimming stripped 3 bases from V and 7 bases from J, with 10 bases between. The CDR3, as DNA: TGTGCCAGCAGCTTCACCCATGGGAATGAGCAGTTCTTC. Translating it yields CASSFTHGNEQFF.

The V call is TRBV7-9, the J call TRBJ2-7, with a weak D call TRBD2 (5 bases). The V end was cut by 4 bases, the J end by 7 bases, with 8 bases between. The CDR3 is 11 residues long. Germline V gene data show CDR1 as SEHNR and CDR2 as FQNEAQ (reference sequence). CDR3 DNA: TGTGCCAGCAGCTCTTCGGGAGAGCAGTACTTC. This translates into CASSSSGEQYF. Complete variable domain (other parts from reference TRBV7-9 and TRBJ2-7): DTGVSQNPRHKITKRGQNVTFRCDPISEHNRLYWYRQTLGQGPEFLTYFQNEAQLEKSRLLSDRFSAERPKGSFSTLEIQRTEQGDSAMYLCASSSSGEQYFGPGTRLTVT.

The V and J genes are TRBV29-1 and TRBJ2-2; D unresolved. The CDR3 is 12 residues long. V lost 4 bases to trimming and J lost 6 bases, with 9 bases between them. Germline CDR1 is SQVTM and CDR2 is ANQGSEA. The CDR3 loop is CSVVSPSGELFF. In DNA form, the CDR3 reads TGCAGCGTTGTTTCCCCGTCCGGGGAGCTGTTTTTT.

The sample holds one count of this clonotype. The V and J genes are TRBV5-4 and TRBJ2-7, with TRBD1 matching 8 bases. The ends lost 2 bases at V and 3 bases at J; junction bases unmatched: 4. CDR3 size: 14 residues. Per germline, CDR1 SGHNT and CDR2 YYREEE (reference sequence). DNA of the CDR3: TGTGCCAGCAGCTTCAACAGGGGGGTCTACGAGCAGTACTTC. It is translated as CASSFNRGVYEQYF.

This sequence joins TRBV20-1 and TRBJ2-1; 10 bases are a match to TRBD2. This CDR3 has 15 amino acids. Trimming removed 5 bases from V and 1 base from J; junction bases left unmatched: 5. Germline assignment: CDR1 DFQATT and CDR2 SNEGSKA (reference sequence). The CDR3 nucleotides are TGCAGTGCTGGGGTACTAGCGGGGTCCTACAATGAGCAGTTCTTC. Amino acids: CSAGVLAGSYNEQFF.

CDR3 amino acids: CASSQDRGPTGELFF. Here the CDR3 DNA reads TGTGCCAGTAGTCAGGACAGGGGGCCCACCGGGGAGCTGTTTTTT. This chain links TRBV19 with TRBJ2-2; TRBD1 agrees at 11 bases. From germline, CDR1 is LNHDA and CDR2 SQIVND (reference sequence). V shed 5 bases, J shed 4 bases, and the junction held 3 bases outside the gene matches. The CDR3 sequence is 15 residues long.

CDR3 in DNA: TGCAGTGCTAGAGATGGCTTGACATCCTACAATGAGCAGTTCTTC. This sequence encodes CSARDGLTSYNEQFF. The rearrangement links TRBV20-1 to TRBJ2-1; no definite D call. The CDR3 is 15 residues long. Deletions cut 0 bases from V and 1 base from J, with 10 bases between. CDR1 is DFQATT, CDR2 SNEGSKA, per germline (reference sequence).

This clonotype was picked up one time. J is TRBJ2-7 and V is TRBV5-1; D perhaps matches TRBD2 (5 bases). CDR1 is SGHRS and CDR2 is YFSETQ in the germline V gene. Trimming took off 2 bases at V and 3 bases at J, with 12 bases between the two ends. The CDR3 sequence is 14 residues long. CDR3 coding DNA: TGCGCCAGCAGCTTCGGACTGCGGAGCTACGAGCAGTACTTC. Protein: CASSFGLRSYEQYF.

This chain uses TRBV12-3 or TRBV12-4 with TRBJ2-7; tentative D call: TRBD2 (6 bases). The CDR3 has 14 amino acids. V was trimmed by 6 bases and J by 3 bases, leaving 15 bases between them. CDR3 sequence reads: CASRVGDSGYEQYF. As DNA, the CDR3 is TGTGCCAGCAGGGTAGGGGACTCAGGCTACGAGCAGTACTTC.

The chain recombines TRBV20-1 with TRBJ2-1; TRBD2 matches 7 bases. CDR1 is DFQATT, CDR2 SNEGSKA, per germline (reference sequence). The CDR3 covers 17 residues. The V segment lost 1 base and the J segment 5 bases; nucleotides outside the gene matches: 14. CDR3 protein: CSARGRLDSGRDNEQFF. CDR3 coding DNA: TGCAGTGCTAGAGGCCGCTTGGATAGCGGGCGGGACAATGAGCAGTTCTTC.

The chain links TRBV29-1 to TRBJ1-2; D possibly corresponds to TRBD1 (5 bases). Trimming removed 1 base at V and 7 bases at J, with 16 bases between. The V gene's germline CDR1 is SQVTM and CDR2 ANQGSEA. This CDR3 region has 14 residues. The CDR3 DNA reads TGCAGCGTTGAAGGGGGCCTAGGGAGGAGTGGCTACACCTTC. Its translation is CSVEGGLGRSGYTF.

The rearrangement joins TRBV7-2 to TRBJ2-3; 7 bases line up with TRBD2. Looked up from germline, CDR1 is SGHTA and CDR2 is FQGNSA. With V trimmed by 6 bases and J by 3 bases, 12 bases remained unmatched. The CDR3 has 16 amino acids. CDR3 region: CASRKGYAGVTDTQYF. CDR3 nucleotide sequence: TGTGCCAGCAGGAAGGGGTATGCGGGAGTGACAGATACGCAGTATTTT.

This chain joins TRBV6-5 and TRBJ2-7, with D possibly matching TRBD2 (5 bases). Trimming cost V 5 bases and J 1 base, with 9 bases left between them. Per the germline V gene, CDR1 is MNHEY and CDR2 is SVGAGI. The CDR3 consists of 13 residues. The DNA for the CDR3 is TGTGCCAGCAGTGATGGACTTTCCTACGAGCAGTACTTC. This codes for CASSDGLSYEQYF.

The chain couples TRBV4-1 to TRBJ2-2; the D gene is possibly TRBD1 (7 bases). CDR1 MGHRA and CDR2 YSYEKL come from the germline V gene. Trimming cost V 4 bases and J 5 bases, with 17 bases left between them. The CDR3 has 16 residues. CDR3 amino acids: CASSPPWTGGTGELFF. The CDR3 DNA sequence: TGCGCCAGCAGCCCTCCATGGACAGGAGGGACCGGGGAGCTGTTTTTT.

CDR3 nucleotides: TGTGCCAGCAGCGGGGGACTAGCGGGAACCTACGAGCAGTACTTC. It encodes CASSGGLAGTYEQYF. J is TRBJ2-7 and V is TRBV7-2; 13 nucleotides line up with TRBD2. The CDR3 has 15 residues. After removal of 5 bases from V and 2 bases from J, the junction contained 3 bases not matched to a gene. Germline lookup yields CDR1 SGHTA and CDR2 FQGNSA.

The chain carries TRBV6-5 and TRBJ2-7, with 7 positions matching TRBD1. After removal of 2 bases from V and 2 bases from J, the junction contained 3 bases not matched to a gene. The length of the CDR3 is 14 residues. From germline, CDR1 is MNHEY and CDR2 SVGAGI. The CDR3: CASSYRGQAYEQYF. CDR3 DNA: TGTGCCAGCAGTTACCGCGGACAGGCCTACGAGCAGTACTTC.

The CDR3 spells CASSPSGGYEQYF. The CDR3 DNA is TGTGCCAGCAGCCCCAGTGGTGGCTACGAGCAGTACTTC. V and J are TRBV27 and TRBJ2-7, with unresolved D. Germline values: CDR1 MNHEY, CDR2 SMNVEV (reference sequence). The CDR3 loop spans 13 amino acids. The ends were cut back, 6 bases at V and 3 bases at J, with 12 bases in the middle.